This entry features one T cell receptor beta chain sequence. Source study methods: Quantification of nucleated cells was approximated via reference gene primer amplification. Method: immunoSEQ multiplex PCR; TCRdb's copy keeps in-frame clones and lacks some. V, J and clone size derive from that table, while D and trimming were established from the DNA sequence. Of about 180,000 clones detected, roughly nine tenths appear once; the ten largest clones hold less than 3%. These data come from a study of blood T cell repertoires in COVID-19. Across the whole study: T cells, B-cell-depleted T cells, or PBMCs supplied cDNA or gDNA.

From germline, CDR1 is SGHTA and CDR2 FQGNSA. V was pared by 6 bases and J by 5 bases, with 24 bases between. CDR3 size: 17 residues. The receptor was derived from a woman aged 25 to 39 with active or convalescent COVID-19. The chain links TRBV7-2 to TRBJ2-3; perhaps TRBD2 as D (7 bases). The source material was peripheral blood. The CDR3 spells CASRKSGTRGEGDTQYF. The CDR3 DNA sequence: TGTGCCAGCAGGAAATCCGGGACACGGGGGGAAGGAGATACGCAGTATTTT.